This TCR beta chain was identified during a study of T cell repertoires in cytomegalovirus infection. Study in general: Carrying CMV and the relevant HLA type showed in public TCR beta signatures.

Many counts were recorded for this clonotype. Its antigen is as yet unknown. Broader study findings: In two of eight donors, the top clonotype was HLA-C-restricted CMV-specific.

The V end was cut by 6 bases, the J end by 7 bases, with 19 bases between. The CDR3 runs to 14 residues. Per the germline V gene, CDR1 is SGHVS and CDR2 is FQNEAQ. Via MiXCR, TCRdb re-called the reads, giving one row per CDR3 protein. This table has 200,000 to 300,000 distinct CDR3 sequences, around 15% appearing once. The TCR sequence derives from a human donor in good health (CMV status not recorded). Some clones in this sample may be carry-over from other donors' samples. Material: PBMCs. The chain is built from TRBV7-8 and TRBJ2-7; D possibly corresponds to TRBD1 (6 bases). CDR3 region: CASRFETGVREQYF. The CDR3 region has the DNA TGTGCCAGCAGGTTCGAGACAGGCGTTCGTGAGCAGTACTTC.